The clone carrying this TCR beta chain was observed a few times. Antigen: not known. The sample comes from a study of CD8 T cells in ankylosing spondylitis. Germline-derived CDR1 and CDR2 are SGHKS and YYEKEE (reference sequence). This CDR3 contains 18 residues. The V segment lost 4 bases and the J segment 2 bases; nucleotides outside the gene matches: 16. The TCR beta libraries were generated through quantitative 5'-RACE incorporating molecular barcodes. TCRdb recomputed calls from the 5' RACE reads with MiXCR, one row per CDR3 protein. This sample has 100,000 to 150,000 distinct CDR3 sequences, with approximately 17% found just once. Notes on the study in general: Disease-linked clones proved CD8+ and comparatively uncommon in peripheral blood. Reportedly, matched ankylosing spondylitis synovial fluid was significantly enriched for disease-linked clones. For ankylosing spondylitis blood, a TCR beta motif of 7 or 8 highly homologous variants appeared characteristic.

Sequenced material: blood, either unsorted or a sorted T cell fraction (not recorded which). This sequence joins TRBV5-5 and TRBJ2-7, with 9 bases matching TRBD1. The clonotype was recovered from a male donor with ankylosing spondylitis. Here the CDR3 DNA reads TGTGCCAGCAGCGTGTGGTATCCGCGGGACAGGGATACCTACGAGCAGTACTTC. This codes for CASSVWYPRDRDTYEQYF.